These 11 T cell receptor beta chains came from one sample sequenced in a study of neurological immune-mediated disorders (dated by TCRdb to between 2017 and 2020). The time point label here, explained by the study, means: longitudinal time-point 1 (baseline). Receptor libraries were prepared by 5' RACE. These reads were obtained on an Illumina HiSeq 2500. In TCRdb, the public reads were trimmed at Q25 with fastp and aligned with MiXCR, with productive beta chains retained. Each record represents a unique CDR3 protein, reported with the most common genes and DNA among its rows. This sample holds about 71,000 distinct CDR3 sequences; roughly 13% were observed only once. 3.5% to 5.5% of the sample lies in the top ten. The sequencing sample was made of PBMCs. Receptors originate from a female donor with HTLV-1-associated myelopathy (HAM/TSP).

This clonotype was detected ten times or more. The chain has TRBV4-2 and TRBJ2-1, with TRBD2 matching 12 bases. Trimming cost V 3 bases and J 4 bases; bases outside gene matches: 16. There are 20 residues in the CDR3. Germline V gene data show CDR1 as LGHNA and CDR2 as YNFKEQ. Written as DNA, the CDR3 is TGTGCCAGCAGCCAGTTCAAAGGGCTAGCGGGGGGGCCCCGATACAATGAGCAGTTCTTC. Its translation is CASSQFKGLAGGPRYNEQFF.

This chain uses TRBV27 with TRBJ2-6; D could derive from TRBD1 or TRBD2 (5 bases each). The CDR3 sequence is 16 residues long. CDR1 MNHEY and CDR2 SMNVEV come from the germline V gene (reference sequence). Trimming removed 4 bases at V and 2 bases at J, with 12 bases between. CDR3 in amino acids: CASSSSGRTGANVLTF. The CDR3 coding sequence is TGTGCCAGCAGTTCCTCAGGGAGAACTGGGGCCAACGTCCTGACTTTC.

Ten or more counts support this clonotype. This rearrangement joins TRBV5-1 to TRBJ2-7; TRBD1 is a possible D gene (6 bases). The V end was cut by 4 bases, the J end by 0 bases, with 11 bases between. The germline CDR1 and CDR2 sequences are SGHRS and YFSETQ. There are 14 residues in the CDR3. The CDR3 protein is CASSTGQPSYEQYF. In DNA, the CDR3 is TGCGCCAGCAGCACTGGACAGCCCTCCTACGAGCAGTACTTC.

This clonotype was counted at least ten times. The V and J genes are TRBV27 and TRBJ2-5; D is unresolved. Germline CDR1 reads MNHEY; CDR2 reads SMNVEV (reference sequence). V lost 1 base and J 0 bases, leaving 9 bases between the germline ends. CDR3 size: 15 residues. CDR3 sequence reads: CASSLFSVYQETQYF. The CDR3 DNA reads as TGTGCCAGCAGTTTATTCTCCGTTTACCAAGAGACCCAGTACTTC.

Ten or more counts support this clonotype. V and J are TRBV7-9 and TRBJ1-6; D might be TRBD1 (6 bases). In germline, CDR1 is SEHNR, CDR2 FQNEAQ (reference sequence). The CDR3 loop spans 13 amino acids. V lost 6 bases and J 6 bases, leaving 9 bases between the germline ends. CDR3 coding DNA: TGTGCCAGCAGGACAGGTTTTAATTCACCCCTCCACTTT. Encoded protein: CASRTGFNSPLHF.

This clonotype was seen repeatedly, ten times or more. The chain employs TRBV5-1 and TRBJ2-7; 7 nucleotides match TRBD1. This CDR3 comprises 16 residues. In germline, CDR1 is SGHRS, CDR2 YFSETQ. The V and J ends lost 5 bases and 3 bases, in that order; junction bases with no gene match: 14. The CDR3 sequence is CASRPTAGTANYEQYF. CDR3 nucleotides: TGCGCCAGCAGGCCTACTGCCGGGACAGCAAACTACGAGCAGTACTTC.

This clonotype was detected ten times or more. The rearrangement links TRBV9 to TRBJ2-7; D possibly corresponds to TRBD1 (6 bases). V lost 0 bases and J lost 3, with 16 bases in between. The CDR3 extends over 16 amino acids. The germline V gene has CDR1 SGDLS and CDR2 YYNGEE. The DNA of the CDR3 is TGTGCCAGCAGCGTAGGTCCCGGGACAACCAGCTACGAGCAGTACTTC. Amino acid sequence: CASSVGPGTTSYEQYF.

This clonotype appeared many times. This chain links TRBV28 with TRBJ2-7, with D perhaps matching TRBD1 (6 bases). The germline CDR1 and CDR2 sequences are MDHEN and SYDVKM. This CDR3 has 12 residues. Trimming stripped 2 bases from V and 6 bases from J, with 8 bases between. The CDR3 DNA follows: TGTGCCAGCAGTTTACGGGACACCGAGCAGTACTTC. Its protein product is CASSLRDTEQYF.

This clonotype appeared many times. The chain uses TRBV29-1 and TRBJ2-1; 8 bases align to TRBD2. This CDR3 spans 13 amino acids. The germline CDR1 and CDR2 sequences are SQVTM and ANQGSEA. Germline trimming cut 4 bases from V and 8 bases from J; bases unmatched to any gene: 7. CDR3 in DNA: TGCAGCGTTGTTGGCGGGGGGCTGGATGAGCAGTTCTTC. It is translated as CSVVGGGLDEQFF.

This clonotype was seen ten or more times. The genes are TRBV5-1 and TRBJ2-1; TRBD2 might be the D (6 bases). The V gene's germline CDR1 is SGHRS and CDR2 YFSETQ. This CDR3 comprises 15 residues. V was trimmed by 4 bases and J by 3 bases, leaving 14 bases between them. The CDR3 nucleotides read TGCGCCAGCAGCCCGGGACTCTCGCGCTACAATGAGCAGTTCTTC. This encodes CASSPGLSRYNEQFF.

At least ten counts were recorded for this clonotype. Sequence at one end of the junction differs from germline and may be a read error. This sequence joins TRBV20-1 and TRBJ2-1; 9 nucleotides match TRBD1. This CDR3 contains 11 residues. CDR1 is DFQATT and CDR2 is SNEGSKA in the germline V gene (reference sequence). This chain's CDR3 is CSARRDRENLF. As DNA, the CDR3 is TGCAGTGCTCGCCGGGACAGGGAAAACCTCTTC.